This entry concerns a single T cell receptor (beta chain). Its cognate antigen has yet to be identified. No clone much larger than this one lies a single base away; base qualities are absent. The sample is drawn from a study of shared clonotypes between healthy human individuals (dated by TCRdb to about 2020). The study in broad terms: A couple of women and a few men aged 18 to 49 years were included in the cohort. Per donor, three plates each were used for CD4 naive and CD4 memory, two for CD8 naive, and one for CD8 memory. To estimate repertoire size and how much clonotypes are shared between individuals, the study performed deep sequencing of blood TCR repertoires from about five healthy adults. Different laboratories and diverse techniques were used to prepare libraries and sequence TCR repertoires, to increase sequencing depth and limit assay-specific biases. Per donor, leukapheresis produced somewhere between about 0.8 and 9.5 billion PBMCs.

CDR1 MRHNA and CDR2 SNTAGT are derived from the germline V gene. V was cut back by 6 bases and J by 0 bases, leaving a gap of 12 bases between them. Including the terminal cysteine and phenylalanine, the CDR3 comprises 15 residues. Only the CDR3 portion is preserved as DNA: 45 bases, with reading frame beginning at the first base. Using the deep immunoSEQ assay, TCR CDR3 regions were amplified from genomic DNA by multiplex PCR. Extracted genomic DNA from each cell subset was spread evenly across all wells of several immunoSEQ 96-well plates, with each plate serving as a replicate. For sorted subsets, approximately 200 ng of genomic DNA, equivalent to tens of thousands of T cell genomes, went into each replicate PCR. The purified libraries were quantified using a Qubit 3.0 fluorometer, sized with a Bioanalyzer 2100, and then quantified again using the KAPA Library Quantification kit. A separate single-read 150-cycle Illumina NextSeq 550 flow cell was used to sequence each immunoSEQ 96-well plate. The authors' pipeline ran thus. Because the immunoSEQ output held only junctional sequences and lacked quality scores, the filtering could not match the filtering applied to full-length reads. Sequences were annotated with PyIR, a Python wrapper for IgBLAST v1.9, and V/J genes and CDR3 were assigned using IMGT germline references. Reads were removed for weak V/J assignments (E-value above 1e-6), missing CDR3, stop codons, out-of-frame junctions, or ambiguous translated residues. V3J clonotypes were defined as sequences sharing the same inferred V gene, J gene, and CDR3 amino acid sequence. The percentage overlap between two repertoires was calculated by dividing the number of shared unique clonotypes by the size of the smaller repertoire. Repertoire richness was assessed with RTK rarefaction, the Chao1 estimator, and Recon v2.1 estimates of unobserved clonotypes. Generation probabilities for all TCRbeta clonotypes obtained by the gDNA method from several donors were computed using OLGA. TCRdb mirrors the immuneACCESS table, restricted to in-frame sequences. Some clones are absent from its copies; in checked studies, under half trace to an unresolved V gene, and the reason for the others is unknown. V and J calls and clone size come straight from that table; D and trimming were deduced from the DNA. In all, the sample holds around 1.9 million clones, and 85% to 95% of those were seen once. Of the sample, around 1.8% falls within the top ten clones.

Study-wide findings and limitations: Approximately 4.8% of naive CD4, 3.5% of naive CD8, roughly 2.5% of memory CD4, and less than 0.45% of memory CD8 clonotypes were shared across a few donors. Even with the large sequencing depth, rarefaction of the sorted-subset datasets indicated that sequencing was incomplete. Naive subsets generally had larger estimated clonotype richness than memory subsets. Because the study included only a small number of donors, the genetic and exposure-history diversity represented was limited. Pairwise subsampling indicated that sequencing depth was expected to affect the degree of clonotype sharing among donors. Clonotypes shared by all four sorted-subset donors showed higher generation probabilities than non-shared clonotypes. Sampling was restricted to blood, and TCR repertoires in tissues likely differ from the TCR repertoires found in blood.

CD8 naive samples were obtained by positive selection for CCR7 among CD45RO-negative cells, yielding a CD45RA+CCR7+ population from which TemRA cells were excluded. Donors were healthy HIV-negative adults with no recently reported acute infections or vaccinations. All donors were Caucasian adults living in Nashville, Tennessee, USA. After blood collection by leukapheresis, PBMCs were isolated using Ficoll-Histopaque density gradient centrifugation and then cryopreserved in the vapor phase of liquid nitrogen. Analytical flow cytometry was used to check the purity and quantity of each magnetically sorted T cell population. Each sorted fraction had its genomic DNA isolated and then quantified by UV absorbance on a Nanodrop 2000c.

Input material: naive CD8+ T cells from PBMCs. The sample's cell subset or site label, decoded: CD45RA+CCR7+. The sequence was collected from a man between 18 and 29 years old in good health. Some clones in this sample may be carry-over from other donors' samples. The sequence is built from TRBV6-4 and TRBJ2-1; there is no confident call for the D gene. The CDR3 reads as follows: CASSLGLSSYNEQFF. At the DNA level, the sequence is TGTGCCAGCAGCCTAGGTTTAAGCTCCTACAATGAGCAGTTCTTC.